The rows below give T cell receptor beta chains drawn from one sample of a study of neoadjuvant anti-PD-1 for oral cavity cancer. Produced via immunoSEQ multiplex PCR; TCRdb's table is partial and in-frame only. The table shows about 68,000 clones, with 85% occurring only once. The starting material was PBMCs, obtained after nivolumab (anti-PD-1) treatment. These receptors all stem from a person aged 35 to 85 with oral cavity squamous cell carcinoma. Each CDR3 is given with its conserved first and last residue. The order of the fields is D gene, V gene, CDR3 length, clone size, J gene, CDR3 DNA, CDR3 protein. A D gene is named only where the DNA matches it firmly. The size field is filled for only some rows; it gives once, few, many or a size class.

D: TRBD1
V: TRBV15
length: 15
size: -
J: TRBJ1-4
DNA: TGTGCCACCAGCCGAGGACAGGGCAATAATGAAAAACTGTTTTTT
CDR3: CATSRGQGNNEKLFF

D: TRBD2
V: TRBV7-9
length: 12
size: -
J: TRBJ2-7
DNA: TGTGCCAGCAGCTCCGGGGGGTTCGAGCAGTACTTC
CDR3: CASSSGGFEQYF

D: -
V: TRBV6-1
length: 11
size: -
J: TRBJ2-5
DNA: TGTGCCAGCAGTCCGACTACTCCCCAGTACTTC
CDR3: CASSPTTPQYF

D: -
V: TRBV19
length: 13
size: -
J: TRBJ1-2
DNA: TGTGCCAGTAGTATAGGGGCAGACTATGGCTACACCTTC
CDR3: CASSIGADYGYTF

D: -
V: TRBV7-9
length: 13
size: -
J: TRBJ2-5
DNA: TGTGCCAGCAGCCTGGACAGTGGCGAGACCCAGTACTTC
CDR3: CASSLDSGETQYF

D: -
V: TRBV2
length: 14
size: -
J: TRBJ2-7
DNA: TGTGCCAGCAGTGAAATCGACTCCTCCTACGAGCAGTACTTC
CDR3: CASSEIDSSYEQYF

D: -
V: TRBV19
length: 17
size: -
J: TRBJ1-5
DNA: TGTGCCAGTAGTAGGATCCTAGGCGGGACAAAGACTCAGCCCCAGCATTTT
CDR3: CASSRILGGTKTQPQHF

D: TRBD2
V: TRBV5-6
length: 14
size: -
J: TRBJ2-5
DNA: TGTGCCAGCAGCTTGGGGCGACTAGCGGAGACCCAGTACTTC
CDR3: CASSLGRLAETQYF

D: -
V: TRBV28
length: 13
size: -
J: TRBJ2-1
DNA: TGTGCCAGCAGTTTGCCGTCTCCGGGACTTCGGTTCTTC
CDR3: CASSLPSPGLRFF

D: TRBD1
V: TRBV5-6
length: 15
size: many
J: TRBJ1-3
DNA: TGTGCCAGCAGCTTTCGGACAGGGGAAGGAAACACCATATATTTT
CDR3: CASSFRTGEGNTIYF

D: -
V: TRBV6-6
length: 14
size: -
J: TRBJ1-4
DNA: TGTGCCAGCAGTTCCGGGACCCTCGGGGAAAAACTGTTTTTT
CDR3: CASSSGTLGEKLFF

D: TRBD2
V: TRBV5-1
length: 15
size: -
J: TRBJ2-1
DNA: TGCGCCAGCAGCTTGTCTAGCGGAGCCTACAATGAGCAGTTCTTC
CDR3: CASSLSSGAYNEQFF

D: TRBD2
V: TRBV11-1
length: 16
size: -
J: TRBJ2-7
DNA: TGTGCCAGCAGCTCGGGACTAGCGGGAGGCAATTACGAGCAGTACTTC
CDR3: CASSSGLAGGNYEQYF

D: -
V: TRBV9
length: 19
size: once
J: TRBJ2-5
DNA: TGTGCCAGCAGCGTAGGCCTTAGGGGAGGGGGCTTTTTTGAAGAGACCCAGTACTTC
CDR3: CASSVGLRGGGFFEETQYF

D: TRBD1
V: TRBV7-9
length: 14
size: -
J: TRBJ1-2
DNA: TGTGCCAGCAGCTTAGGGACAGGCCTTACGGGCTACACCTTC
CDR3: CASSLGTGLTGYTF

D: -
V: TRBV6-1
length: 12
size: -
J: TRBJ1-2
DNA: TGTGCCGGGCGGAGGGATCGCTATGGCTACACCTTC
CDR3: CAGRRDRYGYTF

D: -
V: TRBV25-1
length: 15
size: -
J: TRBJ1-5
DNA: TGTGCCAGCAGCCCCGGGGGGGATGGCAATCAGCCCCAGCATTTT
CDR3: CASSPGGDGNQPQHF

D: TRBD2
V: TRBV7-9
length: 18
size: -
J: TRBJ2-5
DNA: TGTGCCAGCCCCCCGACCGGGACTAGCATACTCCTTCAAGAGACCCAGTACTTC
CDR3: CASPPTGTSILLQETQYF

D: TRBD2
V: TRBV7-9
length: 16
size: -
J: TRBJ2-1
DNA: TGTGCCAGCAGCTTCCGTAGCGGGAGCTCCTACAATGAGCAGTTCTTC
CDR3: CASSFRSGSSYNEQFF

D: TRBD1
V: TRBV11-2
length: 13
size: few
J: TRBJ1-1
DNA: TGTGCCAGCAGCTTAGACAGGGGGACTGAAGCTTTCTTT
CDR3: CASSLDRGTEAFF

D: TRBD1
V: TRBV6-6
length: 14
size: -
J: TRBJ2-7
DNA: TGTGCCAGCAGTTACGTGGGACAGGGTAACGAGCAGTACTTC
CDR3: CASSYVGQGNEQYF

D: -
V: TRBV30
length: 12
size: -
J: TRBJ1-2
DNA: TGTGCCTGGAGTCAGTCAAACTATGGCTACACCTTC
CDR3: CAWSQSNYGYTF

D: -
V: TRBV21-1
length: 17
size: -
J: TRBJ1-5
DNA: TGTGCCAGCAGGATGGACAACTACAGGGAAAAGGATCAGCCCCAGCATTTT
CDR3: CASRMDNYREKDQPQHF

D: -
V: TRBV30
length: 15
size: few
J: TRBJ1-4
DNA: TGTGCCTGGAGTGTTACCACAGGGTTAAAGGAAAAACTGTTTTTT
CDR3: CAWSVTTGLKEKLFF

D: -
V: TRBV6-5
length: 15
size: few
J: TRBJ2-5
DNA: TGTGCCAGCAGTTCCTCCCTGAGGGCCCAAGAGACCCAGTACTTC
CDR3: CASSSSLRAQETQYF

D: -
V: TRBV11-2
length: 14
size: -
J: TRBJ2-5
DNA: TGTGCCAGCAGCTCGGGACTCCGAGGGGAGACCCAGTACTTC
CDR3: CASSSGLRGETQYF

D: -
V: TRBV6-6
length: 13
size: -
J: TRBJ1-1
DNA: TGTGCCAGCAGGCCCACCCTACAGGGTTTAGCTTTCTTT
CDR3: CASRPTLQGLAFF

D: TRBD1
V: TRBV9
length: 17
size: -
J: TRBJ1-3
DNA: TGTGCCAGCAGCCCAGGACAGGGGTCCTTCTCTGGAAACACCATATATTTT
CDR3: CASSPGQGSFSGNTIYF

D: -
V: TRBV19
length: 14
size: -
J: TRBJ1-5
DNA: TGTGCCAGTAGCGGGGGTTGGAGCAATCAGCCCCAGCATTTT
CDR3: CASSGGWSNQPQHF

D: TRBD1
V: TRBV28
length: 16
size: few
J: TRBJ1-1
DNA: TGTGCCAGCAGTTTATGGAGGCAGGGGGCGAACACTGAAGCTTTCTTT
CDR3: CASSLWRQGANTEAFF

D: -
V: TRBV6-5
length: 15
size: -
J: TRBJ2-7
DNA: TGTGCCAGCAACTTCCTGGGGGGACAGCTCTACGAGCAGTACTTC
CDR3: CASNFLGGQLYEQYF

D: TRBD1
V: TRBV6-5
length: 14
size: -
J: TRBJ2-5
DNA: TGTGCCAGCCATACCGGGACAGCTATAGAGACCCAGTACTTC
CDR3: CASHTGTAIETQYF

D: TRBD2
V: TRBV10-3
length: 14
size: once
J: TRBJ2-2
DNA: TGTGCCACCCGACTAGCGGGAGCGCCCGGGGAGCTGTTTTTT
CDR3: CATRLAGAPGELFF

D: TRBD2
V: TRBV10-2
length: 17
size: -
J: TRBJ2-1
DNA: TGCGCCAGCAGGGCCACCCATGGCGGGAGCTCCTACAATGAGCAGTTCTTC
CDR3: CASRATHGGSSYNEQFF

D: -
V: TRBV5-1
length: 15
size: -
J: TRBJ2-7
DNA: TGCGCCAGCAGGCACGACCGACAGGACTCCTACGAGCAGTACTTC
CDR3: CASRHDRQDSYEQYF

D: TRBD2
V: TRBV7-3
length: 15
size: once
J: TRBJ2-1
DNA: TGTGCCAGCAGCTTGGCTAGCGGGAGCCACAATGAGCAGTTCTTC
CDR3: CASSLASGSHNEQFF

D: -
V: TRBV30
length: 13
size: few
J: TRBJ1-2
DNA: TGTGCCTGGAGTGTCGGCCGGTTCTATGGCTACACCTTC
CDR3: CAWSVGRFYGYTF

D: -
V: TRBV7-7
length: 16
size: -
J: TRBJ2-1
DNA: TGTGCTAGCAGCTTAGGAGCGTCAGGGACCTACAATGAGCAGTTCTTC
CDR3: CASSLGASGTYNEQFF

D: TRBD2
V: TRBV5-5
length: 17
size: -
J: TRBJ2-3
DNA: TGTGCCAGCAGCCCCGGGACTAGCGGGAGGGCCCCAGATACGCAGTATTTT
CDR3: CASSPGTSGRAPDTQYF

D: TRBD2
V: TRBV11-3
length: 14
size: few
J: TRBJ2-7
DNA: TGTGCCAGCAGCTTAGATGGGGCAGCGGGGGAGCAGTACTTC
CDR3: CASSLDGAAGEQYF

D: -
V: TRBV20-1
length: 11
size: -
J: TRBJ2-7
DNA: TGCAGTGCTGACGACTCCTACGAGCAGTACTTC
CDR3: CSADDSYEQYF

D: -
V: TRBV28
length: 13
size: -
J: TRBJ2-5
DNA: TGTGCCAGCACTTCACGAGGTGTAGAGACCCAGTACTTC
CDR3: CASTSRGVETQYF

D: -
V: TRBV6-1
length: 16
size: -
J: TRBJ2-1
DNA: TGTGCCAGCAGTGAAGAAAGGACAGTCCCATACAATGAGCAGTTCTTC
CDR3: CASSEERTVPYNEQFF

D: -
V: TRBV6-1
length: 14
size: -
J: TRBJ2-2
DNA: TGTGCCAGCTTGATAGGACTGAACACCGGGGAGCTGTTTTTT
CDR3: CASLIGLNTGELFF

D: -
V: TRBV6-5
length: 15
size: -
J: TRBJ2-7
DNA: TGTGCCAGCAGGGAGGGAACGGGGCTTTCCTACGAGCAGTACTTC
CDR3: CASREGTGLSYEQYF

D: -
V: TRBV15
length: 12
size: once
J: TRBJ2-7
DNA: TGTGCCACCAGCAGAGCCTGGGGGGAGCAGTACTTC
CDR3: CATSRAWGEQYF

D: TRBD2
V: TRBV4-1
length: 16
size: few
J: TRBJ2-2
DNA: TGCGCCAGCAGCCAGGAAAGCGGGGCGAACACCGGGGAGCTGTTTTTT
CDR3: CASSQESGANTGELFF

D: -
V: TRBV5-6
length: 12
size: -
J: TRBJ1-1
DNA: TGTGCCAGCAGCTTACAGGGTATCGAAGCTTTCTTT
CDR3: CASSLQGIEAFF

D: TRBD1
V: TRBV13
length: 14
size: -
J: TRBJ1-4
DNA: TGTGCCAGCAGCAAACCAGGACAGGATGAAAAACTGTTTTTT
CDR3: CASSKPGQDEKLFF

D: -
V: TRBV5-6
length: 14
size: -
J: TRBJ1-3
DNA: TGTGCCAGCAGCCTATTGACAGGTGGTAACACCATATATTTT
CDR3: CASSLLTGGNTIYF

D: -
V: TRBV5-1
length: 13
size: -
J: TRBJ2-1
DNA: TGCGCCAGCAGCCGGGACAACAACAATGAGCAGTTCTTC
CDR3: CASSRDNNNEQFF

D: -
V: TRBV7-2
length: 13
size: -
J: TRBJ1-5
DNA: TGTGCCAGCAGTTGGACAGTGTATCAGCCCCAGCATTTT
CDR3: CASSWTVYQPQHF

D: -
V: TRBV2
length: 12
size: few
J: TRBJ2-1
DNA: TGTGCCAGCAGGTTGGAGCACAATGAGCAGTTCTTC
CDR3: CASRLEHNEQFF

D: TRBD1
V: TRBV10-1
length: 15
size: once
J: TRBJ1-4
DNA: TGCGCCAGCAGTGACGCCGGGACAGGGGCTGAAAAACTGTTTTTT
CDR3: CASSDAGTGAEKLFF

D: TRBD2
V: TRBV19
length: 15
size: once
J: TRBJ2-7
DNA: TGTGCCAGTAGTATGTCTAGCGGGAGCTCCTACGAGCAGTACTTC
CDR3: CASSMSSGSSYEQYF